A selection of T cell receptor beta chains follows, all from one sample in a study of vaccination effects on CD4 cells after COVID-19. For these receptors, no antigen is known. Assay: immunoSEQ multiplex PCR; the TCRdb copy retains only in-frame clones and omits some. The sample contains 40,000 to 55,000 clones, around 76% of which appear only once. Material: CD4+ T cells from PBMCs cultured without peptide, obtained before COVID-19 vaccination. The receptors originated from a human donor who had a prior SARS-CoV-2 infection. Each CDR3 is given with its conserved first and last residue. D genes are given only for firm matches. Some rows have no size entry. The others give once, few or many, or a class for an expanded clone.

>NA|once|TRBV20-1|TRBJ2-1
CSASRGSLNNEQFF
TGCAGTGCTAGTCGGGGGAGTCTGAACAATGAGCAGTTCTTC
>NA|NA|TRBV5-1|TRBJ2-1
CASSFTVDNEQFF
TGCGCCAGCAGCTTCACCGTGGACAATGAGCAGTTCTTC
>TRBD2|NA|TRBV5-1|TRBJ2-3
CASSSTGYLTSGALGTQYF
TGCGCCAGCAGCTCGACCGGGTACCTGACTAGCGGGGCTTTGGGTACGCAGTATTTT
>NA|NA|TRBV5-1|TRBJ2-3
CASSLEAGSDTQYF
TGCGCCAGCAGCTTGGAAGCAGGGTCAGATACGCAGTATTTT
>NA|NA|TRBV9|TRBJ1-3
CASSVGGQALGNTIYF
TGTGCCAGCAGCGTAGGTGGGCAGGCGCTGGGAAACACCATATATTTT
>TRBD2|NA|TRBV11-2|TRBJ2-3
CASSMGVAGSTDTQYF
TGTGCCAGCAGCATGGGAGTAGCGGGGAGCACAGATACGCAGTATTTT
>NA|NA|TRBV6-1|TRBJ1-1
CASSEGAAPNTEAFF
TGTGCCAGCAGTGAAGGGGCGGCACCGAACACTGAAGCTTTCTTT
>TRBD2|once|TRBV5-8|TRBJ2-7
CASSLYRGGGEQYF
TGTGCCAGCAGCTTGTACCGGGGGGGCGGCGAGCAGTACTTC
>NA|NA|TRBV6-6|TRBJ2-6
CASSRPQSGANVLTF
TGTGCCAGCAGTAGGCCCCAGTCTGGGGCCAACGTCCTGACTTTC
>NA|few|TRBV30|TRBJ1-3
CAWSVLRGRTLSGNTIYF
TGTGCCTGGAGTGTACTCAGGGGAAGAACTCTCTCTGGAAACACCATATATTTT
>TRBD2|NA|TRBV7-3|TRBJ2-2
CASSLSRSLAETGELFF
TGTGCCAGCAGCTTAAGTAGAAGCCTAGCGGAGACCGGGGAGCTGTTTTTT
>NA|NA|TRBV29-1|TRBJ2-7
CSVVKGKNYEQYF
TGCAGCGTTGTGAAGGGGAAGAATTACGAGCAGTACTTC
>NA|NA|TRBV7-3|TRBJ2-2
CASSHRPAKTGELFF
TGTGCCAGCAGCCACAGGCCTGCGAAGACCGGGGAGCTGTTTTTT
>TRBD1|NA|TRBV15|TRBJ2-7
CATSIGQVYEQYF
TGTGCCACCAGCATTGGACAGGTCTACGAGCAGTACTTC
>TRBD1|few|TRBV19|TRBJ2-3
CASVKDRSTDTQYF
TGTGCCAGCGTCAAGGACAGGAGCACAGATACGCAGTATTTT
>NA|NA|TRBV7-2|TRBJ1-3
CASSSGQGNTIYF
TGTGCCAGCAGCTCGGGCCAGGGGAACACCATATATTTT
>TRBD1|NA|TRBV30|TRBJ1-2
CAWAPRDRDSYGYTF
TGTGCCTGGGCTCCGAGGGACAGGGACTCCTATGGCTACACCTTC
>TRBD1|NA|TRBV2|TRBJ1-4
CASAGTGFSAANEKLFF
TGTGCCAGCGCCGGGACAGGGTTTTCTGCAGCTAATGAAAAACTGTTTTTT
>NA|few|TRBV5-1|TRBJ1-4
CASSYGTGEKLFF
TGCGCCAGCAGCTACGGGACTGGAGAAAAACTGTTTTTT
>NA|NA|TRBV7-2|TRBJ1-2
CASSLRSQSNYGYTF
TGTGCCAGCAGCTTAAGAAGTCAGAGCAACTATGGCTACACCTTC
>NA|NA|TRBV6-5|TRBJ1-1
CASSYKGPIYTEAFF
TGTGCCAGCAGTTACAAGGGACCGATATACACTGAAGCTTTCTTT
>NA|NA|TRBV25-1|TRBJ1-5
CASSVGGMGPQHF
TGTGCCAGCAGTGTAGGCGGAATGGGGCCCCAGCATTTT
>TRBD2|NA|TRBV7-2|TRBJ2-5
CASQLAGGRETQYF
TGTGCCAGCCAACTAGCGGGGGGAAGGGAGACCCAGTACTTC
>NA|NA|TRBV2|TRBJ1-1
CASSDRTELNTEAFF
TGTGCCAGCAGTGACAGGACGGAGCTGAACACTGAAGCTTTCTTT
>NA|NA|TRBV7-2|TRBJ2-7
CASSPSFAQTHYEQYF
TGTGCCAGCAGCCCCAGCTTCGCGCAGACCCACTACGAGCAGTACTTC
>NA|NA|TRBV30|TRBJ1-3
CAWTVNSGNTIYF
TGTGCCTGGACTGTAAACTCTGGAAACACCATATATTTT
>TRBD1|NA|TRBV7-9|TRBJ1-1
CASSPGQGAATEAFF
TGTGCCAGCAGCCCCGGACAGGGGGCGGCCACTGAAGCTTTCTTT
>TRBD2|few|TRBV19|TRBJ2-1
CASSNGGSIYNEQFF
TGTGCCAGTAGTAACGGCGGGAGTATCTATAATGAGCAGTTCTTC
>NA|few|TRBV6-1|TRBJ2-5
CASSEVFGTEETQYF
TGTGCCAGCAGTGAAGTCTTCGGGACCGAAGAGACCCAGTACTTC
>TRBD1|NA|TRBV18|TRBJ2-5
CASSQRTGEGETQYF
TGTGCCAGCTCACAACGGACAGGGGAGGGGGAGACCCAGTACTTC
>TRBD1|NA|TRBV27|TRBJ2-1
CASNPRTGGFSYNEQFF
TGTGCCAGCAACCCCCGGACAGGGGGTTTCTCCTACAATGAGCAGTTCTTC
>NA|NA|TRBV4-2|TRBJ2-1
CASSQDSFRLQLLGHNEQFF
TGTGCCAGCAGCCAAGATTCATTCAGGTTACAGCTACTAGGGCACAATGAGCAGTTCTTC